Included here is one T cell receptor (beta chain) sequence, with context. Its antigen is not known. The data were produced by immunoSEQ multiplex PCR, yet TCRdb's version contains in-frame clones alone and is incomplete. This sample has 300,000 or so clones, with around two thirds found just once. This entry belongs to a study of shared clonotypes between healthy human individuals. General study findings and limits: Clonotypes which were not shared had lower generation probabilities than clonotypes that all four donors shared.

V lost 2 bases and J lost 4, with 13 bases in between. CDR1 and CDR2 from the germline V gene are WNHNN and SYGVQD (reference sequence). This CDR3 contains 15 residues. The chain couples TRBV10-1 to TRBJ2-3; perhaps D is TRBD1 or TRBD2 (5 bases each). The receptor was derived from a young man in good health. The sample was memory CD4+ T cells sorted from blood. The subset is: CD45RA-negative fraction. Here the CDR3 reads CASSERMMGADTQYF. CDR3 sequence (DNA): TGCGCCAGCAGTGAGCGGATGATGGGGGCAGATACGCAGTATTTT.